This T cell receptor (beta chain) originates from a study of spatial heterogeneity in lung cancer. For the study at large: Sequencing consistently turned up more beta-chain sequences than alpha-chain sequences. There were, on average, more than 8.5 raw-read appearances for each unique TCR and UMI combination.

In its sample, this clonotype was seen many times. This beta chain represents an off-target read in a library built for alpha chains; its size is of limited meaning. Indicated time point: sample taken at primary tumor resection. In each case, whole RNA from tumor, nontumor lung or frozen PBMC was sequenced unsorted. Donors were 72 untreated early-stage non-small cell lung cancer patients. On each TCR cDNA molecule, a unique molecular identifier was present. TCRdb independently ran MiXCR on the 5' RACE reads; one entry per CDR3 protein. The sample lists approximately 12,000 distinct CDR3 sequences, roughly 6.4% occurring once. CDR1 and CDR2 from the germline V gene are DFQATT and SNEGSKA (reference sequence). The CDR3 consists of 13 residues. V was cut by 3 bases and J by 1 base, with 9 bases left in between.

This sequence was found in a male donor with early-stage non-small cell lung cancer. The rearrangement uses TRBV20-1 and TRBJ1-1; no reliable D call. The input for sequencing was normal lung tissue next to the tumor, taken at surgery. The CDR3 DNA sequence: TGCAGTGCTAGCCGGACGGCGAACACTGAAGCTTTCTTT. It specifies CSASRTANTEAFF.